The clone carrying this T cell receptor (beta chain) turned up a few times. The authors built TCR beta libraries using iRepertoire HTBI primers and Arm-PCR of CDR3 regions. Per the original methods: Identified segments across samples numbered 55 to 70 TRBV and about 13 TRBJ. Via MiXCR, TCRdb re-called the multiplex PCR reads, giving one row per CDR3 protein. What appears here as the V and J calls and clone size reflects TCRdb's work, not the paper's. The profile shows 350,000 to 500,000 distinct CDR3 sequences, less than 20% of them singletons. The time point was: newly diagnosed GD, antithyroid drugs for less than 3 months. The authors made the TCR library using RNA they extracted from PBMCs. Peripheral blood, around 9 milliliters per patient, was collected in EDTA tubes. These data originate in a study of regulatory T cells in long-lasting Graves disease. In germline, CDR1 is SGHDN, CDR2 FVKESK. The V and J ends lost 3 bases and 6 bases respectively, with 21 bases between them. This CDR3 comprises 16 residues.

These records were also assigned to another study, of T cells in Graves' hyperthyroidism and ophthalmopathy. That study reports: The HTBI primer set served for first-round RT-PCR of the TCR CDR3.

This chain links TRBV14 with TRBJ2-7; D might be TRBD1 or TRBD2, each matching 5 bases. The input for sequencing was peripheral blood mononuclear cells (PBMCs), taken at new diagnosis, from a patient treated with antithyroid drugs. The clonotype comes from a woman younger than 45 with Graves disease. This CDR3 reads CASSQLPGPPAGEQYF. The CDR3 region has the DNA TGTGCCAGCAGCCAGCTTCCGGGACCCCCTGCGGGCGAGCAGTACTTC.